The rows below give T cell receptor beta chains drawn from one sample of a study of long-term antiretroviral therapy in people with HIV. Generated by immunoSEQ multiplex PCR, the TCRdb table keeps only in-frame clones and is missing some. The table shows roughly 38,000 clones, with around 82% occurring only once. The source material was unsorted PBMCs, sampled 0.3 years after starting antiretroviral therapy. Receptors were obtained from a young man with HIV. CDR3s leave out the opening cysteine and the closing phenylalanine or tryptophan. The size entry is marked missing in some rows and otherwise reads once, few, many or a size class.

clone size	V gene	J gene	CDR3 protein
.	TRBV30	TRBJ2-3	AWSPHEADTQY
.	TRBV2	TRBJ2-5	ASSGSTTTSQETQY
.	TRBV9	TRBJ2-1	ASSYHASGIYNEQF
.	TRBV19	TRBJ1-5	ASRNRRDRGLLYSNQPQH
.	TRBV2	TRBJ1-1	ASSARGPLAEAF
.	TRBV10-3	TRBJ2-1	AISEPGTSGNEQF
.	TRBV7-9	TRBJ2-7	ASSFGAADYYEQY
.	TRBV29-1	TRBJ2-2	SVDWDRGTPNTGELF
.	TRBV5-1	TRBJ2-5	ASSLPGGETQY
.	TRBV15	TRBJ2-7	ATSRDHGHYEQY
few	TRBV27	TRBJ1-6	ASKYRGGLSPLH
once	TRBV6-6	TRBJ1-1	ASSDGYKNTEAF
.	TRBV15	TRBJ2-5	ATSTGLAGGPRETQY
.	TRBV28	TRBJ2-1	ASSSLLNEQF
.	TRBV13	TRBJ2-2	ASSLGPRNTGELF
.	TRBV11-2	TRBJ2-4	ASSWEYGDIQY
.	TRBV4-1	TRBJ1-1	ASSQWPMNTEAF
.	TRBV30	TRBJ2-3	AWSLTSGRATDTQY
.	TRBV27	TRBJ2-2	ASSLRTGNTGELF
.	TRBV11-2	TRBJ2-7	ASREDGQGSHEQY
.	TRBV4-3	TRBJ2-2	ASSQDGLGATGELF
.	TRBV19	TRBJ2-7	ASSEGLAGTSSYEQY
once	TRBV4-2	TRBJ1-1	ASSQARRAEAF
.	TRBV29-1	TRBJ2-7	SEYRGYEQY
once	TRBV6-1	TRBJ2-1	ASILAGGSYNEQF
.	TRBV28	TRBJ2-5	ASSPQLQGAQETQY
.	TRBV7-9	TRBJ2-5	ASSSLEETQY
.	TRBV5-4	TRBJ2-2	ASSLFSGSRSGELF
.	TRBV18	TRBJ2-4	ASSPLGGPKNIQY
.	TRBV28	TRBJ1-2	ASSLQGANGYT
.	TRBV30	TRBJ2-1	AWRGQYNEQF
.	TRBV4-1	TRBJ1-2	ASSPGTGGRYGYT